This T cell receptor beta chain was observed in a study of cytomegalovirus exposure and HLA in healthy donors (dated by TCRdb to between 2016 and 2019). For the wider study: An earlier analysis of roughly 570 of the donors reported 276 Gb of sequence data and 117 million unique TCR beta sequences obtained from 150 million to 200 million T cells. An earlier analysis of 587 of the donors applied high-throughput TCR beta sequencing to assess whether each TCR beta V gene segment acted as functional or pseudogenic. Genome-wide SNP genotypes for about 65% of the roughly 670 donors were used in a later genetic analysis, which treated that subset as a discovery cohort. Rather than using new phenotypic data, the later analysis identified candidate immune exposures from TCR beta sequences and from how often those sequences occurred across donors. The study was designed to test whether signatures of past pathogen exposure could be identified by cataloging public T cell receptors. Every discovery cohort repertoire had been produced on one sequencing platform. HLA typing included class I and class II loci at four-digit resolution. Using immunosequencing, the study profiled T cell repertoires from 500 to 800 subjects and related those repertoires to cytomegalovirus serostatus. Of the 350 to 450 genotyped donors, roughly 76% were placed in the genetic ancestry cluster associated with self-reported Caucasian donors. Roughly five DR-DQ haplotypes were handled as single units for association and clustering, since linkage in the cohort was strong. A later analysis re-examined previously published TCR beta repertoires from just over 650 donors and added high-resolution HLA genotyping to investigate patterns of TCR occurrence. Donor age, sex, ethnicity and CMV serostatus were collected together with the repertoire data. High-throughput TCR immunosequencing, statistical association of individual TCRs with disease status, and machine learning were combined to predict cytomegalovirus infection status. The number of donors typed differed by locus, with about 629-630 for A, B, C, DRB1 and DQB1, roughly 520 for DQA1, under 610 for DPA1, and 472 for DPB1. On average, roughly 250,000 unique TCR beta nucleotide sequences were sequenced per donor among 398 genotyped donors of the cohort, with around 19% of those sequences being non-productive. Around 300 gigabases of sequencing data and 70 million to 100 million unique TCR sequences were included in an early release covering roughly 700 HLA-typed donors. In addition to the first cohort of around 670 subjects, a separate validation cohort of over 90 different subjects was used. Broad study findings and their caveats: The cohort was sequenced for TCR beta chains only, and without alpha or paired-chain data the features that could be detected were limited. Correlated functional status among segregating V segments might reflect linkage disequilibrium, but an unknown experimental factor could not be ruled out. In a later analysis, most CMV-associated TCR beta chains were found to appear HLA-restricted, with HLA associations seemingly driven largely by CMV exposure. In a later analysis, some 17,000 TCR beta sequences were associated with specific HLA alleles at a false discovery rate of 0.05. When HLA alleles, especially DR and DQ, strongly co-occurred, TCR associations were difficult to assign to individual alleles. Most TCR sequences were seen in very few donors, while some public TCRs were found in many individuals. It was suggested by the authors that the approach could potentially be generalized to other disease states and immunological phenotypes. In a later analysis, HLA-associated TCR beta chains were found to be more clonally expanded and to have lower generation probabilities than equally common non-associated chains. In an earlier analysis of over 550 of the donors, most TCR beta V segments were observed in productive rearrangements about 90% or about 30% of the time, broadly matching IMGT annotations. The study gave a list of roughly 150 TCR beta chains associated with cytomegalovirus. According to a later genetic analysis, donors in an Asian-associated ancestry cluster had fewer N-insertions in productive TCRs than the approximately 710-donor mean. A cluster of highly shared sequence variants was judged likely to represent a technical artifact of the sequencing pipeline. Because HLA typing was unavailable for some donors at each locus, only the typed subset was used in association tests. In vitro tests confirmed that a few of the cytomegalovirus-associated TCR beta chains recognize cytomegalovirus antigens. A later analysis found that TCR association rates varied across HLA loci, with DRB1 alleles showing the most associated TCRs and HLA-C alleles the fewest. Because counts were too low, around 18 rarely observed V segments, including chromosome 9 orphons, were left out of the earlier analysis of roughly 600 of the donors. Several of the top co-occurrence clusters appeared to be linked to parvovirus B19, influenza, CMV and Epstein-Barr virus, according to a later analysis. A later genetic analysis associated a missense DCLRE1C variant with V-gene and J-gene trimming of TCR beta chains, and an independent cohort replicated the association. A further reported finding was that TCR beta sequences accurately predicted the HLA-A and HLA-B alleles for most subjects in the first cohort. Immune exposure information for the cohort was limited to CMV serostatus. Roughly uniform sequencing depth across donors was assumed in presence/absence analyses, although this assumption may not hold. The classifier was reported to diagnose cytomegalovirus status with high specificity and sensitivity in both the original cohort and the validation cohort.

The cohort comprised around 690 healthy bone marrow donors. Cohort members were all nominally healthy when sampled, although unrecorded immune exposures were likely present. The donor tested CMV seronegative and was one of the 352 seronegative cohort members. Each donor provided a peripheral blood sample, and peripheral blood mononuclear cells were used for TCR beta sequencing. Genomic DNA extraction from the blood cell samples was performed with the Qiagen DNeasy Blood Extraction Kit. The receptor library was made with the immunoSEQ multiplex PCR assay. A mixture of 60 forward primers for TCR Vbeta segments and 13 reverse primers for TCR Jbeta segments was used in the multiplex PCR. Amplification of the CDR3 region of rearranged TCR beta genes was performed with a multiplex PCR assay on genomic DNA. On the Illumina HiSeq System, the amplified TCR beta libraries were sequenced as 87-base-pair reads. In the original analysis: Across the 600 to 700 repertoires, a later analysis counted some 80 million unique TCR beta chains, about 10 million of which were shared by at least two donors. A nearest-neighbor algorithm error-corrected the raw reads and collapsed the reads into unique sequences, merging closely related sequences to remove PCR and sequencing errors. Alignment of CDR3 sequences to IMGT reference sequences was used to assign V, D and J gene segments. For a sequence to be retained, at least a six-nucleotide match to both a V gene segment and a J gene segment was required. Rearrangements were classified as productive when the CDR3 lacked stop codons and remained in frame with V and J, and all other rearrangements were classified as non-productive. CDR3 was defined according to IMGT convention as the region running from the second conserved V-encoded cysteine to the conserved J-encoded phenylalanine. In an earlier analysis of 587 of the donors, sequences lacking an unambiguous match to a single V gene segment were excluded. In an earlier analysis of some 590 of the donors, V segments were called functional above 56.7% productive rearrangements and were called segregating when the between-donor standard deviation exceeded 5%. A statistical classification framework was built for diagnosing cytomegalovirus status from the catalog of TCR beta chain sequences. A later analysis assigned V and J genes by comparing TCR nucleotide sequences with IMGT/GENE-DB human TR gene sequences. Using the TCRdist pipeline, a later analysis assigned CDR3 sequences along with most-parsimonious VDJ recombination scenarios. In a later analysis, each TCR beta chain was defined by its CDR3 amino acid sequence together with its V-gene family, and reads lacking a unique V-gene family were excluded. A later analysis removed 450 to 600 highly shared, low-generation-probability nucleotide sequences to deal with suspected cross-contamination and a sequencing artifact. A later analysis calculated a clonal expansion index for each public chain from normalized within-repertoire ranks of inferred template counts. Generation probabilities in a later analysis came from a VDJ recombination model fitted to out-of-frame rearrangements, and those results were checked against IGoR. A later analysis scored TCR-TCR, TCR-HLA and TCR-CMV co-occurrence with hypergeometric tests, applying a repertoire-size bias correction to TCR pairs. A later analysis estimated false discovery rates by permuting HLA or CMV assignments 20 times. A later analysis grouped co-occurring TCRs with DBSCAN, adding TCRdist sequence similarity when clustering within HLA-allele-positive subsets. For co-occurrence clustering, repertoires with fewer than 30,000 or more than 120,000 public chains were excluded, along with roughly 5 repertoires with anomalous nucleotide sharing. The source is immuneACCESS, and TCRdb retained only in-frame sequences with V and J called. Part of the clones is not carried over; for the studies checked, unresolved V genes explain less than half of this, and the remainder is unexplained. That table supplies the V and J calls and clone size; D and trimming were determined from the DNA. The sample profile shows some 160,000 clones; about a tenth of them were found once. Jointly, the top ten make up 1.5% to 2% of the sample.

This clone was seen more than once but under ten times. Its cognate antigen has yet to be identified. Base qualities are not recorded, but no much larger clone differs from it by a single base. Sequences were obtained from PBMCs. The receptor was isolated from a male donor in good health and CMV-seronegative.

The CDR3 sequence is CASSLFAGVSGNTIYF. The nucleotide sequence is TGCGCCAGCAGCTTGTTTGCAGGGGTCTCTGGAAACACCATATATTTT. Recombination joined TRBV5-1 with TRBJ1-3; D gene: possibly TRBD1, on 6 matching bases. The CDR3 measures 16 amino acids from cysteine to phenylalanine. Solely the CDR3 DNA is kept, with 48 bases framed from the first base. The junction carries 11 bases between V and J, which are trimmed by 1 base and 0 bases respectively. The germline V gene encodes CDR1 SGHRS and CDR2 YFSETQ.